The 21 T cell receptor beta chains listed next were all sequenced from one sample in a study of blood T cell repertoires in COVID-19. Produced via immunoSEQ multiplex PCR; TCRdb's table is partial and in-frame only. The sample includes approximately 110,000 clones, approximately 90% of them seen just once. Sequencing input: peripheral blood. The receptor set was obtained from a human donor in a cohort sampled during active COVID-19.

V is TRBV2 and J is TRBJ2-2, with TRBD2 matching over 9 bases. The CDR3 runs to 15 residues. Germline CDR1 reads SNHLY; CDR2 reads FYNNEI. V trimming: 6 bases; J trimming: 3 bases; junction bases outside the gene matches: 5. As DNA, the CDR3 is TGTGCCAGCAGACTAAGCGGGGGGTACACCGGGGAGCTGTTTTTT. It translates to CASRLSGGYTGELFF.

The J gene is TRBJ1-2, the V gene TRBV5-4; the D is unclear. This CDR3 has 11 residues. V was trimmed by 0 bases and J by 6 bases, leaving 3 bases between them. The germline gives CDR1 SGHNT, CDR2 YYREEE (reference sequence). As DNA, the CDR3 is TGTGCCAGCAGCTTGGCGGATGGCTACACCTTC. Its translation: CASSLADGYTF.

The chain combines TRBV12-3 or TRBV12-4 with TRBJ2-7; D is possibly TRBD1 (5 bases). V was clipped by 3 bases and J by 2 bases, with 8 bases between them. The CDR3 loop spans 13 amino acids. The CDR3 spells CASSFARAYEQYF. CDR3 in DNA: TGTGCCAGCAGTTTCGCCAGGGCCTACGAGCAGTACTTC.

In its sample, this clone was seen once. The rearrangement joins TRBV9 to TRBJ2-3; tentatively, D is TRBD2 (6 bases). This CDR3 is built from 16 residues. The V gene lost 4 bases and the J gene lost 1 base, with 16 bases spanning the gap. CDR1 and CDR2 from the germline V gene are SGDLS and YYNGEE. The CDR3 loop reads CASSSDRGEGTDTQYF. CDR3 nucleotides: TGTGCCAGCAGCTCAGATAGAGGGGAGGGCACAGATACGCAGTATTTT.

The V call is TRBV6-4, the J call TRBJ2-1; TRBD1 matches at 7 bases. The trim removed 6 bases at V and 4 bases at J, leaving 6 bases unmatched. There are 14 residues in the CDR3. Germline V CDR1 and CDR2: MRHNA, SNTAGT. The CDR3 bases are TGTGCCAGCAGCCCCGGGACAGAATACAATGAGCAGTTCTTC. Translating it yields CASSPGTEYNEQFF.

The rearrangement links TRBV5-1 to TRBJ2-2, with D uncertain. Germline CDR1 reads SGHRS; CDR2 reads YFSETQ. The CDR3 is made up of 12 amino acids. The V end lost 3 bases, the J end lost 6 bases, and 6 bases lay between the germline ends. The CDR3, as DNA: TGCGCCAGCAGCTCACAATCCGGGGAGCTGTTTTTT. It translates to CASSSQSGELFF. Based on the CDR3 plus reference TRBV5-1 and TRBJ2-2, the full variable domain is KAGVTQTPRYLIKTRGQQVTLSCSPISGHRSVSWYQQTPGQGLQFLFEYFSETQRNKGNFPGRFSGRQFSNSRSEMNVSTLELGDSALYLCASSSQSGELFFGEGSRLTVL.

The chain couples TRBV27 to TRBJ1-6; 9 bases line up with TRBD1. The V and J ends lost 6 bases and 8 bases, in that order; junction bases with no gene match: 20. Germline loops: CDR1 MNHEY, CDR2 SMNVEV (reference sequence). The CDR3 runs 19 residues. CDR3 in DNA: TGTGCCAGCAGGATTAGGACAGGGGAGCAGCGTATGAGGGATTCACCCCTCCACTTT. It is translated as CASRIRTGEQRMRDSPLHF.

This clone has just one count. The chain combines TRBV5-5 with TRBJ2-1; TRBD1 might be the D (6 bases). The CDR3 runs to 15 residues. Trimming took 0 bases from V and 4 from J, leaving 11 bases between them. CDR1 is SGHKS, CDR2 YYEKEE, per germline (reference sequence). In DNA, the CDR3 is TGTGCCAGCAGCTTGGGAGGGGGTAGATACAATGAGCAGTTCTTC. It translates to CASSLGGGRYNEQFF.

V is TRBV18 and J is TRBJ1-4; TRBD1 matches at 9 bases. The CDR3 runs to 15 residues. In germline, CDR1 is KGHSH, CDR2 LQKENI. With 2 bases clipped from V and 7 bases from J, the junction kept 5 bases outside the gene matches. CDR3: CASSPRQGGSEKLFF. For the CDR3, the DNA is TGTGCCAGCTCACCAAGACAGGGGGGAAGTGAAAAACTGTTTTTT.

The V call is TRBV6-6, the J call TRBJ2-3; 8 positions match TRBD1. This CDR3 is built from 16 residues. Per germline, CDR1 MNHNY and CDR2 SVGAGI (reference sequence). The V segment lost 5 bases and the J segment 1 base; nucleotides outside the gene matches: 8. The CDR3 nucleotides are TGTGCCAGCAGTGGCAGGACAGGGACTCGCACAGATACGCAGTATTTT. Amino acids: CASSGRTGTRTDTQYF.

This chain connects TRBV18 to TRBJ2-1; 13 positions agree with TRBD2. The CDR3 sequence is 17 residues long. V gave up 4 bases and J gave up 2 bases; unmatched junction bases: 5. Germline CDR1 reads KGHSH; CDR2 reads LQKENI. The CDR3 loop reads CASSQGTSGKAYNEQFF. The DNA of the CDR3 is TGTGCCAGCTCACAAGGGACTAGCGGGAAAGCCTACAATGAGCAGTTCTTC.

The chain employs TRBV19 and TRBJ1-2; a possible D gene is TRBD1 (5 bases). Trimming pared 3 bases from V and 5 bases from J, leaving 10 bases between. The V gene's germline CDR1 is LNHDA and CDR2 SQIVND (reference sequence). The CDR3 contains 13 residues. The CDR3 DNA reads TGTGCCAGTAGTATGGGGGGGTGGTATGGCTACACCTTC. Translation gives CASSMGGWYGYTF.

This rearrangement joins TRBV11-2 to TRBJ2-5; 13 bases agree with TRBD2. The junction had 4 bases not matched to a gene; V was cut back by 1 base and J by 5 bases. CDR1 SGHAT and CDR2 FQNNGV come from the germline V gene. CDR3 length equals 16 residues. Written as DNA, the CDR3 is TGTGCCAGCAGCTTAGGGACTAGCGGGGGTCAGGAGACCCAGTACTTC. Its translation: CASSLGTSGGQETQYF.

V is TRBV19 and J is TRBJ2-1, with 11 bases matching TRBD2. Germline trimming cut 4 bases from V and 9 bases from J; bases unmatched to any gene: 8. In germline, CDR1 is LNHDA, CDR2 SQIVND (reference sequence). This CDR3 is built from 15 residues. The CDR3 DNA reads as TGTGCCAGTAGTAGCGGGACTAGCGGCACAAGTGAGCAGTTCTTC. This translates into CASSSGTSGTSEQFF.

This chain uses TRBV6-5 with TRBJ1-1; 10 bases match TRBD1. The CDR3 runs 15 residues. CDR1 MNHEY and CDR2 SVGAGI come from the germline V gene. V lost 5 bases to trimming and J lost 8 bases; unmatched junction nucleotides: 11. For the CDR3, the DNA is TGTGCCAGCAGTCTAATAGAAGGACAGGGGGGAGAAGCTTTCTTT. Residues: CASSLIEGQGGEAFF.

J is TRBJ2-7 and V is TRBV10-3; 9 bases map to TRBD1. V lost 3 bases, J lost 4 bases, and 10 bases stayed unmatched. Germline V gene sequence: CDR1 ENHRY, CDR2 SYGVKD. CDR3 length equals 16 residues. DNA of the CDR3: TGTGCCATCAGTGACGCTGGTGGGACAGGGCGGTACGAGCAGTACTTC. This encodes CAISDAGGTGRYEQYF.

CDR3 in amino acids: CAGGPYGYTF. As DNA, the CDR3 is TGTGCCGGGGGCCCTTATGGCTACACCTTC. V is TRBV7-9 and J is TRBJ1-2; weak D call: TRBD1 (6 bases). Looked up from germline, CDR1 is SEHNR and CDR2 is FQNEAQ (reference sequence). V lost 11 bases and J lost 5, with 9 bases in between. This CDR3 region has 10 residues.

The rearrangement joins TRBV6-6 to TRBJ1-4, with 7 bases identical to TRBD1. In germline, CDR1 is MNHNY, CDR2 SVGAGI (reference sequence). Trimming cost V 5 bases and J 4 bases; bases outside gene matches: 7. The CDR3 extends over 15 amino acids. In DNA, the CDR3 is TGTGCCAGCAGTCCCGGGGACAGTTATAATGAAAAACTGTTTTTT. This sequence encodes CASSPGDSYNEKLFF.

The V and J genes are TRBV5-1 and TRBJ2-2; 8 bases map to TRBD1. CDR1 is SGHRS, CDR2 YFSETQ, per germline. The CDR3 runs to 14 residues. V trimming: 7 bases; J trimming: 1 base; junction bases outside the gene matches: 3. The CDR3 sequence: CASETGVNTGELFF. For the CDR3, the DNA is TGCGCCAGCGAGACAGGGGTGAACACCGGGGAGCTGTTTTTT.

This chain connects TRBV30 to TRBJ1-3; 7 bases map to TRBD1. The V gene end was trimmed by 0 bases and the J gene end by 0 bases; junction bases not matched to a gene: 8. In germline, CDR1 is GTSNPN, CDR2 SVGIG (reference sequence). This CDR3 region has 17 residues. CDR3: CAWSVRAGGSSGNTIYF. CDR3 nucleotide sequence: TGTGCCTGGAGTGTAAGGGCAGGGGGTTCCTCTGGAAACACCATATATTTT. The variable domain in full, completed from reference TRBV30 and TRBJ1-3, reads SQTIHQWPATLVQPVGSPLSLECTVEGTSNPNLYWYRQAAGRGLQLLFYSVGIGQISSEVPQNLSASRPQDRQFILSSKKLLLSDSGFYLCAWSVRAGGSSGNTIYFGEGSWLTVV.

In its sample, this clone was seen a few times. The chain has TRBV5-6 and TRBJ2-1; D unclear. The CDR3 loop spans 12 amino acids. Germline CDR1 and CDR2: SGHDT and YYEEEE. The germline V and J ends were trimmed by 0 bases and 6 bases, with 4 bases remaining between them. CDR3 protein: CASSLGSNEQFF. The CDR3 nucleotides are TGTGCCAGCAGCTTGGGGAGCAATGAGCAGTTCTTC.